This entry features one TCR beta chain sequence. Sequencing used immunoSEQ multiplex PCR; TCRdb keeps in-frame clones, though not all of them. The table lists roughly 2.1 million clones, about 92% of them singletons, with roughly 1.7% in the top ten. Positive CCR7 selection of CD45RO-negative cells yielded the naive CD8 cells, and terminally differentiated effector memory CD45RA+ cells were excluded. Germline V gives CDR1 MDHEN, CDR2 SYDVKM. V lost 4 bases to trimming and J lost 7 bases; unmatched junction nucleotides: 16. There are 17 residues in the CDR3. These data come from a study of shared clonotypes between healthy human individuals.

The chain has TRBV28 and TRBJ1-5; 7 positions match TRBD1. This TCR was recovered from a man between 18 and 29 years old in good health. Some clones in this sample may be carry-over from other donors' samples. The sample comprised naive CD8+ T cells from PBMCs. The CDR3: CASSSDTPQQGTQPQHF. The CDR3 DNA sequence: TGTGCCAGCAGTTCCGATACCCCCCAACAGGGGACGCAGCCCCAGCATTTT.